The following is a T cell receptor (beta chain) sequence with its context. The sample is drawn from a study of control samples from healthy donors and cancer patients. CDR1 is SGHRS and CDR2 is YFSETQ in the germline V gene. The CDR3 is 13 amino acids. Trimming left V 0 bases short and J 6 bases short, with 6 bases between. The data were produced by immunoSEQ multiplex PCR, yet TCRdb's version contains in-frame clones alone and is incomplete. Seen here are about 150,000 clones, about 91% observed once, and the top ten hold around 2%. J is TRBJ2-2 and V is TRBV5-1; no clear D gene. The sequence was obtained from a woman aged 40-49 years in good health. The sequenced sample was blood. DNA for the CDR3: TGCGCCAGCAGCTTGGATGGGTCCGGGGAGCTGTTTTTT. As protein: CASSLDGSGELFF.